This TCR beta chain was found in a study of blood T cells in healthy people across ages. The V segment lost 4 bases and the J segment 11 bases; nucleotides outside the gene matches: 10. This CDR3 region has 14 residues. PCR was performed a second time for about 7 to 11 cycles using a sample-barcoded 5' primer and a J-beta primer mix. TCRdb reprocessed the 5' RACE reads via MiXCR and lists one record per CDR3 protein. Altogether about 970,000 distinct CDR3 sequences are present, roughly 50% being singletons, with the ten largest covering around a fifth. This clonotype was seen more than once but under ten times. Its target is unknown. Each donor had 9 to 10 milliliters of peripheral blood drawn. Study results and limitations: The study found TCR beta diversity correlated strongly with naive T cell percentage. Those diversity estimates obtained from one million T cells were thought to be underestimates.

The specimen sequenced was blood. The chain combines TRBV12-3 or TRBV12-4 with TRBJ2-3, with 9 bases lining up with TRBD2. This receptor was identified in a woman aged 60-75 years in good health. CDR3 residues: CASSSRAGGGRQYF. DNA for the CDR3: TGTGCCAGCAGTTCCCGAGCGGGAGGAGGTAGGCAGTATTTT.